These 7 T cell receptor beta chains were sequenced from one sample in a study of regulatory T cells in long-lasting Graves disease. Specified time point: persistent/refractory GD, antithyroid drugs over 5 years with positive TRAb. Researchers made the TCR library from RNA that was extracted from PBMCs. To make TCR beta libraries, researchers used iRepertoire HTBI primers and Arm-PCR of CDR3 regions. Each CDR3 protein is one row after TCRdb ran MiXCR on the multiplex PCR reads. The data hold around 460,000 distinct CDR3 sequences, with about 20% observed a single time. The sample here was peripheral blood mononuclear cells (PBMCs), taken when the disease was refractory, from a patient treated with antithyroid drugs. Source of these receptors: a female donor with Graves disease.

Only a few counts were recorded for this clonotype. The chain couples TRBV28 to TRBJ1-3; 7 bases agree with TRBD1. CDR3 length: 13 amino acids. Germline V gene data show CDR1 as MDHEN and CDR2 as SYDVKM. Losses at the gene ends were 8 bases for V and 4 bases for J; bases not matched to a gene: 5. The CDR3 sequence is CASLTGEGNTIYF. The DNA of the CDR3 is TGTGCCAGCCTAACAGGGGAGGGAAACACCATATATTTT.

This clonotype was counted ten times or more. V usage is TRBV11-3 and J usage is TRBJ1-1; 8 nucleotides agree with TRBD1. This CDR3 is built from 12 residues. Per germline, CDR1 SGHNT and CDR2 YENEEA. J was trimmed by 1 base and V by 9 bases; bases with no gene match: 1. CDR3 sequence reads: CASGTGNTEAFF. DNA of the CDR3: TGTGCCAGTGGGACAGGGAACACTGAAGCTTTCTTT.

Concerning this clonotype: The germline gene is not matched at one end of the junction; a read error may be the cause. The rearrangement joins TRBV6-1 to TRBJ1-5; 12 bases are shared with TRBD1. CDR3 length: 18 amino acids. In germline, CDR1 is MNHNS, CDR2 SASEGT. The CDR3 DNA follows: TGTGCTAGCAGAAACCGGGACAGGGGGCAGTGGAGCAATCAGCCCCAGCATTTT. It is translated as CASRNRDRGQWSNQPQHF.

This clonotype turned up a few times. The CDR3 coding sequence is TGTGCCAGCCACGAGGAGCGGGGTCTGGCCACTGAAGCTTTCTTT. Residues: CASHEERGLATEAFF. V is TRBV19 and J is TRBJ1-1; no firm D call. The CDR3 covers 15 residues. From germline, CDR1 is LNHDA and CDR2 SQIVND (reference sequence). The V gene lost 9 bases and the J gene lost 4 bases, with 21 bases spanning the gap.

Details on this clonotype: A much larger clone differs from this one at a single base, so this may be a read error. The CDR3 does not close with the conserved phenylalanine or tryptophan, likely indicating a read error. V gene TRBV11-2 combines with J gene TRBJ2-4, with 10 nucleotides matching TRBD1. Germline trimming cut 1 base from V and 8 bases from J; bases unmatched to any gene: 5. This CDR3 has 15 amino acids. Germline V gives CDR1 SGHAT, CDR2 FQNNGV. This chain's CDR3 is CASSLGDRGLDIQYL. CDR3 nucleotide sequence: TGTGCCAGCAGCTTAGGGGACAGGGGATTGGACATTCAGTACCTC.

As to this clonotype: This likely reflects a read error, since a far larger clone is one base away. This CDR3 reads CASTRASGRYEQYF. CDR3 bases: TGTGCCAGCACCCGGGCTAGCGGGAGGTACGAGCAGTACTTC. The gene calls are TRBV2 and TRBJ2-7; 11 bases align to TRBD2. After removal of 7 bases from V and 4 bases from J, the junction contained 6 bases not matched to a gene. Per germline, CDR1 SNHLY and CDR2 FYNNEI. The CDR3 length is 14 residues.

This clonotype was detected ten times or more. The J gene is TRBJ1-2, the V gene TRBV6-1; D may be TRBD1 (6 bases). Per the germline V gene, CDR1 is MNHNS and CDR2 is SASEGT. V was trimmed by 8 bases and J by 4 bases, leaving 23 bases between them. This CDR3 is 16 amino acids long. The CDR3 reads CASAETGRGLVYGYTF. The CDR3 DNA sequence: TGTGCCAGCGCGGAGACAGGAAGAGGGTTGGTCTATGGCTACACCTTC.